This T cell receptor (beta chain) was sequenced for a study of blood T cell repertoires in COVID-19. Background on the study: From the United States, Italy and Spain came samples of acute and convalescent COVID-19.

Germline lookup yields CDR1 SGHNT and CDR2 YYREEE (reference sequence). Trimming stripped 4 bases from V and 8 bases from J, with 15 bases between. This CDR3 has 13 amino acids. Source study methods: Estimation of nucleated cell counts was performed using reference gene primer amplification. Clones were read by immunoSEQ multiplex PCR, and TCRdb kept only the in-frame ones, dropping some. V, J and clone size are taken as reported in that table, and D and trimming were inferred from the DNA itself. This repertoire shows some 65,000 clones, roughly 90% found once; its top ten account for roughly 1.2%. The sample comprised peripheral blood. The TCR originated in a man in his sixties with acute or convalescent COVID-19. The chain employs TRBV5-4 and TRBJ1-1; D is possibly TRBD1 (6 bases). CDR3 coding DNA: TGTGCCAGCAGCCCCTTAGGGCAGGGGGAAGCTTTCTTT. It encodes CASSPLGQGEAFF.